These T cell receptor beta chains were read from a single sample in a study of blood T cell repertoires in COVID-19. Profiled with immunoSEQ multiplex PCR; TCRdb holds only in-frame clones, not every one. The sample has 290,000 or so clones; roughly 90% are singletons. The sequenced sample was PBMCs or T cells enriched from blood (not recorded which). Every receptor here comes from a woman younger than 45 who had recovered from COVID-19. The CDR3 runs from the conserved cysteine through the conserved F or W. D genes are given only for firm matches. Clone size, where shown, is once, few, many, or a class for clones that have expanded.

clone size: once; V gene: TRBV27; J gene: TRBJ1-1; D gene: .; CDR3 DNA: TGTGCCAGCAGGGACCTCAAGGTAGGAGGATTAACGACTGAAGCTTTCTTT; CDR3 protein: CASRDLKVGGLTTEAFF
clone size: .; V gene: TRBV6-1; J gene: TRBJ1-1; D gene: TRBD1; CDR3 DNA: TGTGCCAGCAGTGAACACAGGGGGACTGAAGCTTTCTTT; CDR3 protein: CASSEHRGTEAFF
clone size: .; V gene: TRBV27; J gene: TRBJ1-2; D gene: TRBD1; CDR3 DNA: TGTGCCAGCAGTTCCCAGGGGGCGAACTGGTATGGCTACACCTTC; CDR3 protein: CASSSQGANWYGYTF
clone size: .; V gene: TRBV24-1; J gene: TRBJ2-1; D gene: .; CDR3 DNA: TGTGCCACCAGTGAGGATCCAGGGGTAAGGTTCTTC; CDR3 protein: CATSEDPGVRFF
clone size: .; V gene: TRBV28; J gene: TRBJ1-2; D gene: .; CDR3 DNA: TGTGCCAGCAGTTTATCCGGGTATGGCTACACCTTC; CDR3 protein: CASSLSGYGYTF
clone size: .; V gene: TRBV4-3; J gene: TRBJ1-3; D gene: .; CDR3 DNA: TGCGCCAGCAGCCAAGAACAGGGACGTGTTGGAAACACCATATATTTT; CDR3 protein: CASSQEQGRVGNTIYF
clone size: .; V gene: TRBV19; J gene: TRBJ1-2; D gene: TRBD1; CDR3 DNA: TGTGCCAGTAGGGAGACAGGGGGCGTCGGTGGCTACACCTTC; CDR3 protein: CASRETGGVGGYTF
clone size: .; V gene: TRBV30; J gene: TRBJ1-4; D gene: .; CDR3 DNA: TGTGCCTGGAGGCCACAGGGCCTCTTAATTGAAAAACTGTTTTTT; CDR3 protein: CAWRPQGLLIEKLFF
clone size: .; V gene: TRBV10-3; J gene: TRBJ2-5; D gene: TRBD2; CDR3 DNA: TGTGCCATCAGTGAGTCCGGACTAGCGGGAGCCGGAGGAGAGACCCAGTACTTC; CDR3 protein: CAISESGLAGAGGETQYF
clone size: .; V gene: TRBV5-1; J gene: TRBJ2-7; D gene: TRBD1; CDR3 DNA: TGCGCCAGCAGCCTGGACAGGGTAGGAGAGCAGTACTTC; CDR3 protein: CASSLDRVGEQYF
clone size: .; V gene: TRBV5-8; J gene: TRBJ2-5; D gene: .; CDR3 DNA: TGTGCCAGCAGCTTGGTAGTACTCGGCCAAGAGACCCAGTACTTC; CDR3 protein: CASSLVVLGQETQYF
clone size: .; V gene: TRBV27; J gene: TRBJ2-6; D gene: .; CDR3 DNA: TGTGCCAGCAAAAGGAACAGGGTTAGTGGGGGCTCTCTCTCTGGGGCCAACGTCCTGACTTTC; CDR3 protein: CASKRNRVSGGSLSGANVLTF
clone size: .; V gene: TRBV20-1; J gene: TRBJ2-1; D gene: TRBD1; CDR3 DNA: TGCAGTGCTAGTGGGACAGTGGGCTGGGACTACAATGAGCAGTTCTTC; CDR3 protein: CSASGTVGWDYNEQFF
clone size: once; V gene: TRBV5-6; J gene: TRBJ2-3; D gene: TRBD1; CDR3 DNA: TGTGCCAGCAGCTTGCGGACAGGGGGCAAAGATACGCAGTATTTT; CDR3 protein: CASSLRTGGKDTQYF
clone size: .; V gene: TRBV27; J gene: TRBJ1-6; D gene: TRBD1; CDR3 DNA: TGTGCCAGCAGTTTACAGCCAGGGGGGCTGAATAATTCACCCCTCCACTTT; CDR3 protein: CASSLQPGGLNNSPLHF
clone size: .; V gene: TRBV3-1/TRBV3-2; J gene: TRBJ1-4; D gene: .; CDR3 DNA: TGTGCCAGCAGCCAAGCGAAGGGGATGAATGAAAAACTGTTTTTT; CDR3 protein: CASSQAKGMNEKLFF
clone size: .; V gene: TRBV28; J gene: TRBJ1-6; D gene: TRBD1; CDR3 DNA: TGTGCCAGCGTCAGGGGACAGGGATTTAATTCACCCCTCCACTTT; CDR3 protein: CASVRGQGFNSPLHF
clone size: .; V gene: TRBV5-6; J gene: TRBJ2-1; D gene: .; CDR3 DNA: TGTGCCAGCAGCTTGGCGGGGGAAGCCTACAATGAGCAGTTCTTC; CDR3 protein: CASSLAGEAYNEQFF
clone size: .; V gene: TRBV7-2; J gene: TRBJ2-1; D gene: TRBD2; CDR3 DNA: TGTGCCAGCAGCGTCGGGGGGGGAACTTACAATGAGCAGTTCTTC; CDR3 protein: CASSVGGGTYNEQFF
clone size: .; V gene: TRBV28; J gene: TRBJ2-5; D gene: .; CDR3 DNA: TGTGCCAGCAGTTTTGGGTACAGGCGACTTCAAGAGACCCAGTACTTC; CDR3 protein: CASSFGYRRLQETQYF
clone size: .; V gene: TRBV7-2; J gene: TRBJ1-5; D gene: .; CDR3 DNA: TGTGCCAGCAGCTTAGCTGGGCGACAGCCCCAGCATTTT; CDR3 protein: CASSLAGRQPQHF
clone size: .; V gene: TRBV29-1; J gene: TRBJ1-2; D gene: TRBD1; CDR3 DNA: TGCAGCGTTGACCCAGGGACAGACTATGGCTACACCTTC; CDR3 protein: CSVDPGTDYGYTF
clone size: .; V gene: TRBV28; J gene: TRBJ2-7; D gene: .; CDR3 DNA: TGTGCCAGCAGTTTAGGTGTGGCTGGGAGCTACGAGCAGTACTTC; CDR3 protein: CASSLGVAGSYEQYF
clone size: .; V gene: TRBV5-1; J gene: TRBJ1-1; D gene: TRBD1; CDR3 DNA: TGCGCCAGCAGCCCCGAGACAGGGGAAGCTTTCTTT; CDR3 protein: CASSPETGEAFF
clone size: .; V gene: TRBV6-5; J gene: TRBJ2-7; D gene: .; CDR3 DNA: TGTGCCAGCAGTTACTCCCGTGCGGCCGGGGCCTACGAGCAGTACTTC; CDR3 protein: CASSYSRAAGAYEQYF
clone size: .; V gene: TRBV2; J gene: TRBJ1-3; D gene: .; CDR3 DNA: TGTGCCAGCACGGCAGGGGTGGGGGCCCCTGGAAACACCATATATTTT; CDR3 protein: CASTAGVGAPGNTIYF
clone size: .; V gene: TRBV7-3; J gene: TRBJ2-1; D gene: .; CDR3 DNA: TGTGCCAGCAGCACAGGGACCTACAATGAGCAGTTCTTC; CDR3 protein: CASSTGTYNEQFF
clone size: .; V gene: TRBV5-5; J gene: TRBJ2-5; D gene: TRBD2; CDR3 DNA: TGTGCCAGCAGCTTATCCGTAGCGGGTTTGGGGAAGACCCAGTACTTC; CDR3 protein: CASSLSVAGLGKTQYF
clone size: .; V gene: TRBV6-5; J gene: TRBJ1-2; D gene: TRBD1; CDR3 DNA: TGTGCCAGCACCCAGGGACAGGGGGTCAATGGCTACACCTTC; CDR3 protein: CASTQGQGVNGYTF
clone size: .; V gene: TRBV18; J gene: TRBJ2-1; D gene: .; CDR3 DNA: TGTGCCAGCTCACCACCGACTCCTTTAGGGGCGGATCTCTACAATAGGCAGTTCTTC; CDR3 protein: CASSPPTPLGADLYNRQFF
clone size: few; V gene: TRBV5-1; J gene: TRBJ2-2; D gene: TRBD1; CDR3 DNA: TGCGCCAGCAGCCCGGACAGGGGGAACGGGGAGCTGTTTTTT; CDR3 protein: CASSPDRGNGELFF
clone size: .; V gene: TRBV5-4; J gene: TRBJ2-7; D gene: .; CDR3 DNA: TGTGCCAGCAGCTTGTCCCAGGGTCCCTACGAGCAGTACTTC; CDR3 protein: CASSLSQGPYEQYF
clone size: .; V gene: TRBV2; J gene: TRBJ2-1; D gene: TRBD2; CDR3 DNA: TGTGCCAGCAGGGTAAAGCGGGACTCCAATGAGCAGTTCTTC; CDR3 protein: CASRVKRDSNEQFF
clone size: .; V gene: TRBV28; J gene: TRBJ2-5; D gene: .; CDR3 DNA: TGTGCCAGCAGTTTAGTCCGTCTCGCTAACTTTCAAGAGACCCAGTACTTC; CDR3 protein: CASSLVRLANFQETQYF
clone size: .; V gene: TRBV5-1; J gene: TRBJ1-2; D gene: .; CDR3 DNA: TGCGCCAGCAGCCTAACCACCGGGGGCTATGGCTACACCTTC; CDR3 protein: CASSLTTGGYGYTF
clone size: few; V gene: TRBV7-9; J gene: TRBJ2-1; D gene: TRBD1; CDR3 DNA: TGTGCCAGCAGCGTAGTGGGACAGAACTACAATGAGCAGTTCTTC; CDR3 protein: CASSVVGQNYNEQFF
clone size: .; V gene: TRBV7-9; J gene: TRBJ2-1; D gene: TRBD1; CDR3 DNA: TGTGCCAGCAGCTCACCGGGACAGGGGTACAATGAGCAGTTCTTC; CDR3 protein: CASSSPGQGYNEQFF
clone size: .; V gene: TRBV28; J gene: TRBJ2-7; D gene: TRBD1; CDR3 DNA: TGTGCCAGCCGCCCGGGGGACAGGGCTGGGTCGTCACCCTACGAGCAGTACTTC; CDR3 protein: CASRPGDRAGSSPYEQYF
clone size: .; V gene: TRBV7-3; J gene: TRBJ2-3; D gene: .; CDR3 DNA: TGTGCCAGCAGCTCGCTAACCCCAGGGGAAGATACGCAGTATTTT; CDR3 protein: CASSSLTPGEDTQYF
clone size: .; V gene: TRBV24-1; J gene: TRBJ2-1; D gene: .; CDR3 DNA: TGTGCCACCAGTGATTTTGGCCGTGGTAATGAGCAGTTCTTC; CDR3 protein: CATSDFGRGNEQFF
clone size: once; V gene: TRBV5-1; J gene: TRBJ2-7; D gene: TRBD2; CDR3 DNA: TGCGCCAGCAGCTTGGACGCGGGAGGGGGCTACGAGCAGTACTTC; CDR3 protein: CASSLDAGGGYEQYF
clone size: .; V gene: TRBV28; J gene: TRBJ1-5; D gene: .; CDR3 DNA: TGTGCCAGCAGTTTAGGGCAGGGTCATCAGCCCCAGCATTTT; CDR3 protein: CASSLGQGHQPQHF
clone size: .; V gene: TRBV28; J gene: TRBJ1-5; D gene: TRBD1; CDR3 DNA: TGTGCCAGCAGTAAACGACAGGGCGCGGGCAATCAGCCCCAGCATTTT; CDR3 protein: CASSKRQGAGNQPQHF
clone size: .; V gene: TRBV5-8; J gene: TRBJ1-5; D gene: .; CDR3 DNA: TGTGCCAGCAGCTTCAGGGTCGGCAATCAGCCCCAGCATTTT; CDR3 protein: CASSFRVGNQPQHF
clone size: .; V gene: TRBV18; J gene: TRBJ2-3; D gene: TRBD2; CDR3 DNA: TGTGCCAGCTCACCCAGAGGACTAGACCTCGATCCGTATTTT; CDR3 protein: CASSPRGLDLDPYF
clone size: .; V gene: TRBV4-3; J gene: TRBJ2-7; D gene: .; CDR3 DNA: TGCGCCACCCGCCGACCGATGAGAGGGGGGGAAGCCTACGAGCAGTACTTC; CDR3 protein: CATRRPMRGGEAYEQYF
clone size: .; V gene: TRBV5-1; J gene: TRBJ1-4; D gene: .; CDR3 DNA: TGCGCCAGCAGAGGGGGGGACCGATCAACTAATGAAAAACTGTTTTTT; CDR3 protein: CASRGGDRSTNEKLFF
clone size: .; V gene: TRBV28; J gene: TRBJ1-5; D gene: .; CDR3 DNA: TGTGCCAGCAGTTTACGGGCAGGGGTCGGCAATCAGCCCCAGCATTTT; CDR3 protein: CASSLRAGVGNQPQHF
clone size: .; V gene: TRBV6-5; J gene: TRBJ1-1; D gene: .; CDR3 DNA: TGTGCCAGCAGTTACCCCCCAGGAAGGGGAACTGAAGCTTTCTTT; CDR3 protein: CASSYPPGRGTEAFF
clone size: .; V gene: TRBV18; J gene: TRBJ1-1; D gene: .; CDR3 DNA: TGTGCCAGCTCACCGCCGGGGGGTATAGGCACGGGCGAAGCTTTCTTT; CDR3 protein: CASSPPGGIGTGEAFF